Shown below are 9 T cell receptor beta chains from a single sample sequenced in a study of tumor-infiltrating lymphocytes in primary liver carcinoma. The input was 450 to 500 ng total RNA; TCR beta cDNA was made from it with a constant-region primer. Researchers made the TCR beta libraries by running three nested multiplex PCR rounds with slightly modified ARM-PCR. For roughly 10 cycles apiece, the opening two PCR rounds ran with TRBV1-TRBV30 forward primers and a C-beta reverse primer. TCRdb re-analysed the multiplex PCR reads in MiXCR, keeping a single row per CDR3 protein. Of 75,000 to 80,000 distinct CDR3 sequences in the sample, 65% to 75% were seen once. Both RNA and DNA were isolated together from 20-30 mg of bulk tissue that had not been sorted. Sequencing used tumor-adjacent normal liver tissue. These receptors all come from a man between 35 and 55 years old with primary liver carcinoma and hepatitis B virus infection.

The chain joins TRBV5-6 to TRBJ2-2; D unresolved. Trimming pared 4 bases from V and 9 bases from J, leaving 13 bases between. Germline V gives CDR1 SGHDT, CDR2 YYEEEE. The CDR3 spans 13 residues. This CDR3 reads CASSPSVVRELFF. CDR3 sequence (DNA): TGTGCCAGCAGCCCTAGTGTCGTCAGGGAGCTGTTTTTT.

This clonotype came up a few times. A read error may explain this, as a much larger clone is one base away. The CDR3 DNA reads TGTGCCAGCAGCTTGGAATCAGGCCATAGGGAGACCCAGTACTTC. It specifies CASSLESGHRETQYF. This sequence joins TRBV5-5 and TRBJ2-5; D gene ambiguous. The germline V gene has CDR1 SGHKS and CDR2 YYEKEE (reference sequence). V was trimmed by 0 bases and J by 5 bases, leaving 14 bases between them. The CDR3 totals 15 residues. The full variable domain, completed using reference TRBV5-5 and TRBJ2-5, is DAGVTQSPTHLIKTRGQQVTLRCSPISGHKSVSWYQQVLGQGPQFIFQYYEKEERGRGNFPDRFSARQFPNYSSELNVNALLLGDSALYLCASSLESGHRETQYFGPGTRLLVL.

On this clonotype itself: A read error may account for a junction end that differs from germline. The chain is built from TRBV11-2 and TRBJ2-7, with D hard to call. Germline CDR1 SGHAT, CDR2 FQNNGV. This CDR3 has 14 amino acids. CDR3 in amino acids: CASSLGTAAYGQYF. CDR3 in DNA: TGCGCCAGTAGCTTAGGTACAGCCGCCTACGGGCAGTACTTC.

This clonotype occurred a few times. A read error may explain this, as a much larger clone is one base away. No conserved phenylalanine or tryptophan ends this CDR3, so it is likely a read error. The chain carries TRBV5-1 and TRBJ2-7, with 15 bases aligning to TRBD2. Trimming removed 4 bases from V and 3 bases from J; junction bases left unmatched: 2. In germline, CDR1 is SGHRS, CDR2 YFSETQ. The length of the CDR3 is 15 residues. DNA of the CDR3: TGCGCCAGCAGCCCGGGACTAGCGGGGGGCTACGAGCAGTACCTC. Encoded protein: CASSPGLAGGYEQYL.

By share, this clonotype ranks as medium-sized. V usage is TRBV29-1 and J usage is TRBJ2-3; perhaps TRBD1 as D (6 bases). Per germline, CDR1 SQVTM and CDR2 ANQGSEA. The germline V and J ends were trimmed by 4 bases and 0 bases, with 11 bases remaining between them. The CDR3 loop spans 14 amino acids. The chain's CDR3 is CSVAVTGSTDTQYF. CDR3 in DNA: TGCAGCGTTGCGGTAACAGGGAGCACAGATACGCAGTATTTT.

Of note for this clonotype: The junction does not match germline at one end; this may be a read error. This chain connects TRBV11-2 to TRBJ2-5; TRBD2 matches at 12 bases. Germline V gene data show CDR1 as SGHAT and CDR2 as FQNNGV. The CDR3 is made up of 18 amino acids. CDR3 region: CASGLNPWSSGRGGTQYF. The CDR3 nucleotides are TGTGCCAGCGGCTTAAATCCGTGGTCTAGCGGGAGGGGAGGGACCCAGTACTTC.

The chain has TRBV28 and TRBJ2-3, with D hard to call. V lost 9 bases and J 6 bases, leaving 19 bases between the germline ends. The CDR3 has 14 residues. In germline, CDR1 is MDHEN, CDR2 SYDVKM. The CDR3 reads CASTKPGRWDTQYF. CDR3 DNA sequence: TGTGCCAGTACGAAACCAGGAAGGTGGGATACGCAGTATTTT.

This clonotype was counted a single time. One junction end does not reproduce the germline sequence, and a read error may be involved. The chain carries TRBV11-2 and TRBJ1-1, with unresolved D. This CDR3 spans 12 amino acids. Germline values: CDR1 SGHAT, CDR2 FQNNGV. In DNA form, the CDR3 reads TGTGCCTGCAGCTTATCAGGATATGAAGCTATCTTT. This codes for CACSLSGYEAIF.

Comments on this clonotype: This clone may be a read error of a much larger clone one base away. The chain has TRBV4-1 and TRBJ2-5; 10 positions match TRBD2. V gave up 0 bases and J gave up 2 bases; unmatched junction bases: 9. The CDR3 spans 18 residues. Germline V gene sequence: CDR1 MGHRA, CDR2 YSYEKL. This chain's CDR3 is CASSQEEELAGPQETQYF. Here the CDR3 DNA reads TGCGCCAGCAGCCAAGAGGAAGAACTAGCGGGGCCTCAAGAGACCCAGTACTTC.